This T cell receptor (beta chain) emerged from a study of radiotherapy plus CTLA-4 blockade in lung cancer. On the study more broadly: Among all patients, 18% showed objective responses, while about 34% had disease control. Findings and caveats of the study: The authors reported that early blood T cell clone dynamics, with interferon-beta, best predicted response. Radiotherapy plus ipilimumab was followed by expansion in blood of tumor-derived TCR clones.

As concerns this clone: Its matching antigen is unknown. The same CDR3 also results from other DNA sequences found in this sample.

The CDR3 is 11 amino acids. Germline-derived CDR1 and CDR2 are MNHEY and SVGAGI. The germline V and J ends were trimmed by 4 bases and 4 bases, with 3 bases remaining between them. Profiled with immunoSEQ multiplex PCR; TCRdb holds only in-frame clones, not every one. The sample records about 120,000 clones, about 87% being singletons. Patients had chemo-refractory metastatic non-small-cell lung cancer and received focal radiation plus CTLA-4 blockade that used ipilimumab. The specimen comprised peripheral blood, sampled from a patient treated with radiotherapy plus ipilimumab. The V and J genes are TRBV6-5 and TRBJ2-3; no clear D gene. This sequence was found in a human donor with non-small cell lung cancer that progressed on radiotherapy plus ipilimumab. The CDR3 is CASSLADTQYF. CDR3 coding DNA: TGTGCCAGCAGTTTGGCAGATACGCAGTATTTT.